This T cell receptor (beta chain) was documented in a study of shared clonotypes between healthy human individuals. Broader study findings: For naive CD4 cells, around 5% of clonotypes were shared across four donors.

Per germline, CDR1 SGHRS and CDR2 YFSETQ. The ends were cut back, 4 bases at V and 4 bases at J, with 15 bases in the middle. This CDR3 region has 15 residues. Measured with immunoSEQ multiplex PCR; TCRdb has only the in-frame clones, and not every one. Of about 2.3 million clones detected, over 90% appear once; the ten largest clones hold about 0.39%. A split of CD4+ cells into CD45RA+ naive and CD45RA-negative memory subsets was performed. For this clone: Its cognate antigen is unknown.

The origin of this receptor is a man between 18 and 35 years old in good health. Some clones in this sample may be carry-over from other donors' samples. Sequencing was performed on naive CD4+ T cells from PBMCs. Regarding subset: CD45RA+ positively selected. The chain employs TRBV5-1 and TRBJ2-1; tentative D call: TRBD2 (6 bases). CDR3 sequence reads: CASSPPLEGYNEQFF. For the CDR3, the DNA is TGCGCCAGCAGCCCCCCTCTGGAGGGGTACAATGAGCAGTTCTTC.